The next 25 T cell receptor beta chains were all read from a single sample in a study of blood T cell repertoires in COVID-19. Sequenced by immunoSEQ multiplex PCR; TCRdb stores in-frame clones only, minus some. The sample has roughly 87,000 clones; roughly 83% are singletons. The sample consisted of peripheral blood. The receptor source for this set is a man aged 50 or older with active COVID-19.

The chain employs TRBV7-2 and TRBJ1-3; 9 bases map to TRBD1. CDR1 is SGHTA and CDR2 is FQGNSA in the germline V gene. This CDR3 has 15 residues. Trimming took 4 bases from V and 4 from J; bases not matched to a gene: 5. The CDR3 sequence is CASSSGQGRGNTIYF. The CDR3 region has the DNA TGTGCCAGCAGCTCCGGACAGGGGAGGGGAAACACCATATATTTT.

The genes are TRBV4-3 and TRBJ1-1; 10 positions agree with TRBD1. CDR3 length: 15 residues. Germline V gene sequence: CDR1 LGHNA, CDR2 YSLEER. The junction had 4 bases not matched to a gene; V was cut back by 0 bases and J by 6 bases. For the CDR3, the DNA is TGCGCCAGCAGCCAAGAGGGGACAGGGGATCCTGAAGCTTTCTTT. Translation gives CASSQEGTGDPEAFF.

The rearrangement links TRBV5-1 to TRBJ1-1, with a tentative D call TRBD1 (5 bases). The CDR3 is made up of 14 amino acids. V was pared by 2 bases and J by 0 bases, with 8 bases between. Germline V gene data show CDR1 as SGHRS and CDR2 as YFSETQ. The CDR3 region has the DNA TGCGCCAGCAGCTTAACAGGATTGAACACTGAAGCTTTCTTT. Its translation is CASSLTGLNTEAFF.

This chain uses TRBV3-1 (or the pseudogene TRBV3-2) with TRBJ2-3; 7 nucleotides agree with TRBD2. This CDR3 contains 13 residues. Losses at the gene ends were 4 bases for V and 3 bases for J; bases not matched to a gene: 1. CDR1 and CDR2 from the germline V gene are LGHDT and YNNKEL (reference sequence). The CDR3 region is CASSPRGTDTQYF. CDR3 in DNA: TGTGCCAGCAGCCCGCGGGGGACAGATACGCAGTATTTT.

V is TRBV7-2 and J is TRBJ2-7; the D gene is possibly TRBD2 (6 bases). Trimming took off 5 bases at V and 3 bases at J, with 20 bases between the two ends. From germline, CDR1 is SGHTA and CDR2 FQGNSA. This CDR3 is 16 amino acids long. As DNA, the CDR3 is TGTGCCAGCAGCCCAGAACGGGGGTTAGTCCGCTACGAGCAGTACTTC. Residues: CASSPERGLVRYEQYF.

This rearrangement joins TRBV6-6 to TRBJ2-2; tentatively, D is TRBD2 (8 bases). Germline CDR1 MNHNY, CDR2 SVGAGI (reference sequence). The CDR3 is made up of 15 amino acids. V was trimmed by 0 bases and J by 6 bases, leaving 11 bases between them. As DNA, the CDR3 is TGTGCCAGCAGTTACTCTAGCGGGACAGCCGGGGAGCTGTTTTTT. Its protein product is CASSYSSGTAGELFF.

The rearrangement links TRBV7-2 to TRBJ1-3, with 7 bases aligning to TRBD1. The CDR3 sequence is 15 residues long. CDR1 and CDR2 (germline): SGHTA, FQGNSA. The V gene end was trimmed by 1 base and the J gene end by 2 bases; junction bases not matched to a gene: 2. The CDR3 region is CASSLGGTAGNTIYF. The DNA for the CDR3 is TGTGCCAGCAGCTTAGGGGGGACAGCTGGAAACACCATATATTTT.

The V call is TRBV6-6, the J call TRBJ1-2, with D possibly matching TRBD1 (5 bases). This CDR3 has 16 amino acids. V lost 7 bases and J 1 base, leaving 19 bases between the germline ends. The germline V gene encodes CDR1 MNHNY and CDR2 SVGAGI (reference sequence). The CDR3 nucleotides read TGTGCCAGCATTCCCCAGGTGGGGCAGGGTAACTATGGCTACACCTTC. Translated, it gives CASIPQVGQGNYGYTF.

This clone was found once. V gene TRBV19 combines with J gene TRBJ2-5; D may be TRBD1 (6 bases). From germline, CDR1 is LNHDA and CDR2 SQIVND (reference sequence). V was pared by 6 bases and J by 4 bases, with 12 bases between. The CDR3 has 13 amino acids. Written as DNA, the CDR3 is TGTGCCAGTAGAAGGGACACTGTAGAGACCCAGTACTTC. It translates to CASRRDTVETQYF.

V is TRBV5-4 and J is TRBJ1-6; no firm D call. The length of the CDR3 is 17 residues. V shed 4 bases and J shed 6 bases, with 20 bases lying between them. Germline CDR1 is SGHNT and CDR2 is YYREEE (reference sequence). CDR3 nucleotide sequence: TGTGCCAGCAGCGAAGGAGGCCGGGCTGGCGTTAATTCACCCCTCCACTTT. Amino acid sequence: CASSEGGRAGVNSPLHF.

This clone was seen a handful of times. The DNA for the CDR3 is TGTGCCAGCAGTTTGACTACCGATCAGCCCCAGCATTTT. Translated, it gives CASSLTTDQPQHF. V is TRBV12-3 or TRBV12-4 and J is TRBJ1-5; D unresolved. The CDR3 runs to 13 residues. V dropped 3 bases and J dropped 5 bases, with 8 bases sitting between them.

The chain carries TRBV5-6 and TRBJ2-7, with 8 bases lining up with TRBD1. V was pared by 2 bases and J by 6 bases, with 7 bases of the junction left unmatched. The CDR3 has 14 residues. Germline loops: CDR1 SGHDT, CDR2 YYEEEE. In DNA, the CDR3 is TGTGCCAGCAGCTTATCACCGACAGGGGTCGAGCAGTACTTC. Translation gives CASSLSPTGVEQYF.

This chain uses TRBV19 with TRBJ2-2; 9 bases fit TRBD1. This CDR3 region has 16 residues. J was trimmed by 7 bases and V by 6 bases; bases with no gene match: 12. The germline CDR1 and CDR2 sequences are LNHDA and SQIVND (reference sequence). The DNA for the CDR3 is TGTGCCAGTAGCCCAAAGGGAACAGGGGGCTTCGGGGAGCTGTTTTTT. Residues: CASSPKGTGGFGELFF.

This clone was detected only a few times. This rearrangement joins TRBV4-3 to TRBJ1-5; D remains ambiguous. This CDR3 has 14 amino acids. Germline CDR1 is LGHNA and CDR2 is YSLEER. The V gene lost 0 bases and the J gene lost 3 bases, with 6 bases spanning the gap. The CDR3 here is CASSQDLVNQPQHF. CDR3 in DNA: TGCGCCAGCAGCCAAGATCTTGTCAATCAGCCCCAGCATTTT.

This sequence joins TRBV5-1 and TRBJ2-5; 10 bases fit TRBD2. V shed 4 bases, J shed 5 bases, and the junction held 14 bases outside the gene matches. The CDR3 has 17 residues. Germline CDR1 and CDR2: SGHRS and YFSETQ. The CDR3 is CASSPGRLAGVSETQYF. The CDR3 coding sequence is TGCGCCAGCAGCCCGGGGCGGCTAGCGGGAGTGTCCGAGACCCAGTACTTC.

V and J are TRBV18 and TRBJ2-7, with 9 nucleotides matching TRBD2. The germline V gene encodes CDR1 KGHSH and CDR2 LQKENI. Germline trimming cut 2 bases from V and 2 bases from J; bases unmatched to any gene: 4. The CDR3 length is 15 residues. The CDR3 sequence: CASSPGGGVPYEQYF. The CDR3 coding sequence is TGTGCCAGCTCACCAGGCGGGGGGGTACCCTACGAGCAGTACTTC.

Regarding this clone: Other DNA sequences from this sample encode an identical CDR3 as well. The V and J genes are TRBV3-1 (or the pseudogene TRBV3-2) and TRBJ2-5; TRBD1 is a possible D gene (5 bases). The CDR3 extends over 14 amino acids. V lost 1 base, J lost 2 bases, and 8 bases lay in between. Germline CDR1 is LGHDT and CDR2 is YNNKEL (reference sequence). The CDR3 reads CASSQAQGQETQYF. CDR3 nucleotides: TGTGCCAGCAGCCAAGCCCAGGGACAAGAGACCCAGTACTTC.

The gene calls are TRBV29-1 and TRBJ1-1, with D perhaps matching TRBD1 (5 bases). The CDR3 loop spans 15 amino acids. V lost 3 bases to trimming and J lost 4 bases, with 18 bases between them. Germline lookup yields CDR1 SQVTM and CDR2 ANQGSEA. The CDR3 nucleotides read TGCAGCGTTGACCCCCTTGACCGGGGGACCACTGAAGCTTTCTTT. It codes for CSVDPLDRGTTEAFF.

The chain links TRBV4-1 to TRBJ1-2, with TRBD1 identical over 7 bases. Germline CDR1 is MGHRA and CDR2 is YSYEKL. The CDR3 loop spans 15 amino acids. V was pared by 0 bases and J by 2 bases, with 3 bases of the junction left unmatched. In DNA, the CDR3 is TGCGCCAGCAGCCAAGATTCACAGGGGAACTATGGCTACACCTTC. Translation: CASSQDSQGNYGYTF.

The V call is TRBV19, the J call TRBJ1-6, with 7 bases aligning to TRBD1. This CDR3 contains 14 residues. Trimming took 9 bases from V and 2 from J; bases not matched to a gene: 4. Germline CDR1 is LNHDA and CDR2 is SQIVND (reference sequence). Here the CDR3 reads CASTQGPYNSPLHF. Written as DNA, the CDR3 is TGTGCCAGCACACAGGGGCCCTATAATTCACCCCTCCACTTT.

A word on this clone: A read error may explain this, as a much larger clone is one base away. CDR3 protein: CASSLTENTEAFF. CDR3 sequence (DNA): TGTGCCAGCAGCCTTACAGAGAACACTGAAGCTTTCTTT. The chain is built from TRBV7-8 and TRBJ1-1; D is ambiguous. The germline CDR1 and CDR2 sequences are SGHVS and FQNEAQ. The V and J ends lost 5 bases and 1 base respectively, with 8 bases between them. This CDR3 region has 13 residues.

This rearrangement joins TRBV7-9 to TRBJ1-2, with 11 positions matching TRBD1. This CDR3 spans 13 amino acids. CDR1 and CDR2 (germline): SEHNR, FQNEAQ (reference sequence). With 5 bases clipped from V and 8 bases from J, the junction kept 4 bases outside the gene matches. The CDR3, as DNA: TGTGCCAGCAGCACGGACAGGGGGCAAGGCTACACCTTC. Its protein product is CASSTDRGQGYTF. The whole variable domain, remainder taken from reference TRBV7-9 and TRBJ1-2, is DTGVSQNPRHKITKRGQNVTFRCDPISEHNRLYWYRQTLGQGPEFLTYFQNEAQLEKSRLLSDRFSAERPKGSFSTLEIQRTEQGDSAMYLCASSTDRGQGYTFGSGTRLTVV.

V and J are TRBV5-5 and TRBJ2-7; 8 nucleotides align to TRBD1. The V segment lost 1 base and the J segment 3 bases; nucleotides outside the gene matches: 6. The length of the CDR3 is 15 residues. Germline CDR1 is SGHKS and CDR2 is YYEKEE (reference sequence). The CDR3 reads CASSLSQGAIYEQYF. CDR3 DNA: TGTGCCAGCAGCTTGAGCCAGGGGGCCATCTACGAGCAGTACTTC.

The chain carries TRBV6-5 and TRBJ2-7, with 10 nucleotides matching TRBD1. Germline CDR1 reads MNHEY; CDR2 reads SVGAGI. The CDR3 is 15 residues long. With 6 bases clipped from V and 4 bases from J, the junction kept 9 bases outside the gene matches. In nucleotides, the CDR3 is TGTGCCAGCAGACCGACAGGGGGCCAAGTATACGAGCAGTACTTC. This sequence encodes CASRPTGGQVYEQYF.

The chain links TRBV7-9 to TRBJ2-5; D assignment may be TRBD1 or TRBD2 (6 bases each). CDR1 is SEHNR, CDR2 FQNEAQ, per germline (reference sequence). Trimming removed 5 bases at V and 2 bases at J, with 12 bases between. The CDR3 loop spans 14 amino acids. DNA of the CDR3: TGTGCCAGCAGCCTAGGAGGGGGACAAGAGACCCAGTACTTC. Protein sequence: CASSLGGGQETQYF.